Listed below are T cell receptor beta chains from one sample, sequenced in a study of blood T cell repertoires in COVID-19. Measured with immunoSEQ multiplex PCR; TCRdb has only the in-frame clones, and not every one. The sample holds some 87,000 clones, about 76% seen once. Sequencing used peripheral blood. Receptor source: a woman aged 80 or over with active or convalescent COVID-19. Both conserved end residues are part of each CDR3. The D gene is left open where the match is weak. Not every row has a clone size; where given, it reads once, few, many or a size class.

j_call d_call clone_size v_call cdr3_aa cdr3_nt
TRBJ1-2 . . TRBV12-2 CASRTGGFGYGYTF TGTGCAAGTCGGACAGGGGGCTTCGGATATGGCTACACCTTC
TRBJ1-1 TRBD1 once TRBV18 CASSLDQGGNTEAFF TGTGCCAGCTCACTCGACCAGGGGGGGAACACTGAAGCTTTCTTT
TRBJ2-7 TRBD2 . TRBV19 CASSESGTSVYEQYF TGTGCCAGTAGTGAGTCCGGGACTAGCGTCTACGAGCAGTACTTC
TRBJ2-5 . once TRBV7-2 CASSSSPSRGGETQYF TGTGCCAGCAGCAGTTCCCCGTCAAGGGGAGGAGAGACCCAGTACTTC
TRBJ1-3 . . TRBV19 CASSTGLGNTIYF TGTGCCAGTAGTACGGGACTAGGAAACACCATATATTTT
TRBJ1-3 . . TRBV28 CASSLYTGFGNTIYF TGTGCCAGCAGTTTATATACAGGGTTCGGAAACACCATATATTTT
TRBJ1-5 TRBD1 many TRBV19 CASSPDRDQPQHF TGTGCCAGTAGCCCCGACAGGGATCAGCCCCAGCATTTT
TRBJ1-5 . . TRBV2 CASSVGGGGGNQPQHF TGTGCCAGCAGTGTTGGGGGGGGTGGGGGCAATCAGCCCCAGCATTTT
TRBJ1-1 TRBD1 . TRBV2 CASRIDRGIVTEAFF TGTGCCAGCAGGATAGACAGGGGGATAGTCACTGAAGCTTTCTTT
TRBJ1-2 TRBD1 . TRBV5-4 CASSSGTGSFYGYTF TGTGCCAGCAGCTCCGGGACAGGGAGCTTCTATGGCTACACCTTC
TRBJ2-1 . . TRBV7-8 CASSFLAQAWDNEQFF TGTGCCAGCAGCTTCTTGGCGCAGGCTTGGGACAATGAGCAGTTCTTC
TRBJ1-2 . . TRBV7-9 CASSLETTYGYTF TGTGCCAGCAGCTTAGAAACAACCTATGGCTACACCTTC
TRBJ1-1 . . TRBV7-3 CASSPLRGTEAFF TGTGCCAGCAGCCCATTACGGGGGACTGAAGCTTTCTTT
TRBJ1-4 TRBD1 . TRBV4-1 CASSLGQGFEKLFF TGCGCCAGCAGCCTTGGACAGGGTTTTGAAAAACTGTTTTTT
TRBJ1-2 . . TRBV10-3 CAIRRPGNNYGYTF TGTGCCATCAGGCGACCCGGGAACAACTATGGCTACACCTTC
TRBJ2-5 TRBD1 . TRBV5-4 CASSSKKDRGREETQYF TGTGCCAGCAGCTCCAAAAAAGACAGGGGGCGGGAAGAGACCCAGTACTTC